The 27 T cell receptor beta chains given below trace back to one sample, sequenced in a study of shared clonotypes between healthy human individuals. Only in-frame clones appear in the TCRdb table, and some are missing; sequencing was by immunoSEQ multiplex PCR. This table holds 2.5 million or so clones, 90% to 95% found once. Source material: naive CD4+ T cells sorted from blood. Noted subset: CD45RA+ positively selected. Receptor source: a man between 18 and 29 years old in good health.

The rearrangement joins TRBV6-5 to TRBJ2-5, with D perhaps TRBD1 or TRBD2 (6 bases each). The CDR3 has 15 amino acids. Trimming took off 2 bases at V and 1 base at J, with 11 bases between the two ends. The germline V gene has CDR1 MNHEY and CDR2 SVGAGI. Here the CDR3 reads CASSYRGALQETQYF. As DNA, the CDR3 is TGTGCCAGCAGTTACAGGGGGGCCCTCCAAGAGACCCAGTACTTC.

The chain combines TRBV10-3 with TRBJ1-3; TRBD1 matches at 8 bases. With 6 bases clipped from V and 2 bases from J, the junction kept 9 bases outside the gene matches. CDR3 size: 16 residues. CDR1 and CDR2 from the germline V gene are ENHRY and SYGVKD. In DNA form, the CDR3 reads TGTGCCATCAGGTCGACAGGGGATCTCGCTGGAAACACCATATATTTT. Amino acid sequence: CAIRSTGDLAGNTIYF.

This clone was detected only once. The genes are TRBV19 and TRBJ2-1; TRBD2 matches 7 bases. J gave up 3 bases and V 8 bases, and 7 bases lay outside the gene matches. Germline CDR1 and CDR2: LNHDA and SQIVND (reference sequence). This CDR3 is built from 14 residues. The CDR3 DNA reads TGTGCCAGTTGTCTCAGCGGGATCTACAATGAGCAGTTCTTC. Protein product: CASCLSGIYNEQFF.

J is TRBJ2-7 and V is TRBV28, with D uncertain. This CDR3 comprises 13 residues. Germline V gene sequence: CDR1 MDHEN, CDR2 SYDVKM. Trimming removed 4 bases at V and 5 bases at J, with 12 bases between. DNA of the CDR3: TGTGCCAGCAGTTCCCCGGGTTTCGACGAGCAGTACTTC. Its translation is CASSSPGFDEQYF. The variable domain in full, completed from reference TRBV28 and TRBJ2-7, reads DVKVTQSSRYLVKRTGEKVFLECVQDMDHENMFWYRQDPGLGLRLIYFSYDVKMKEKGDIPEGYSVSREKKERFSLILESASTNQTSMYLCASSSPGFDEQYFGPGTRLTVT.

This rearrangement joins TRBV7-9 to TRBJ2-5; D remains ambiguous. The CDR3 sequence is 13 residues long. The germline gives CDR1 SEHNR, CDR2 FQNEAQ (reference sequence). V dropped 6 bases and J dropped 2 bases, with 10 bases sitting between them. CDR3 in amino acids: CASSTGSQETQYF. CDR3 DNA: TGTGCCAGCAGTACCGGGTCTCAAGAGACCCAGTACTTC.

This clone appeared once. This chain joins TRBV29-1 and TRBJ2-1; D might be TRBD1 or TRBD2, each matching 5 bases. The germline V and J ends were trimmed by 0 bases and 7 bases, with 10 bases remaining between them. CDR1 is SQVTM, CDR2 ANQGSEA, per germline. This CDR3 has 13 residues. The CDR3 spells CSVEDRDLNEQFF. Here the CDR3 DNA reads TGCAGCGTTGAAGACCGGGACCTTAATGAGCAGTTCTTC.

The rearrangement joins TRBV13 to TRBJ2-5, with 8 positions matching TRBD1. Per germline, CDR1 PRHDT and CDR2 FYEKMQ (reference sequence). V lost 4 bases to trimming and J lost 1 base; unmatched junction nucleotides: 2. The CDR3 loop spans 14 amino acids. The CDR3 reads CASSWGQVQETQYF. CDR3 sequence (DNA): TGTGCCAGCAGCTGGGGACAGGTCCAAGAGACCCAGTACTTC.

The chain employs TRBV9 and TRBJ2-1, with TRBD2 matching over 11 bases. V dropped 4 bases and J dropped 4; count of bases not matched to a gene: 7. The CDR3 contains 16 residues. In germline, CDR1 is SGDLS, CDR2 YYNGEE. CDR3: CASSPSPSGGYNEQFF. CDR3 sequence (DNA): TGTGCCAGCAGCCCATCCCCTAGCGGGGGGTACAATGAGCAGTTCTTC.

V usage is TRBV27 and J usage is TRBJ1-2; 9 bases align to TRBD1. The germline V gene has CDR1 MNHEY and CDR2 SMNVEV (reference sequence). The CDR3 has 18 amino acids. The ends lost 5 bases at V and 1 base at J; junction bases unmatched: 14. The CDR3 protein is CASSPAGTGRVGNYGYTF. For the CDR3, the DNA is TGTGCCAGCAGTCCGGCCGGGACAGGGAGGGTTGGTAACTATGGCTACACCTTC.

To note about this clone: In the same sample, other DNA sequences code for this CDR3. V is TRBV10-3 and J is TRBJ2-1; 7 bases align to TRBD2. Germline-derived CDR1 and CDR2 are ENHRY and SYGVKD. Trimming took 0 bases from V and 6 from J; bases not matched to a gene: 2. The CDR3 sequence is 14 residues long. Here the CDR3 DNA reads TGTGCCATCAGTGAGTCCGGGACTATCAATGAGCAGTTCTTC. Translated, it gives CAISESGTINEQFF.

J is TRBJ2-7 and V is TRBV27; maybe TRBD2 (6 bases). V gave up 6 bases and J gave up 9 bases, with 15 bases separating them. The CDR3 covers 12 residues. Germline loops: CDR1 MNHEY, CDR2 SMNVEV (reference sequence). This chain's CDR3 is CASSSARGGQYF. The CDR3 DNA reads as TGTGCCAGCAGCTCAGCTAGGGGAGGGCAGTACTTC.

The V and J genes are TRBV6-5 and TRBJ1-2, with TRBD1 as a possible D gene (5 bases). The CDR3 is made up of 15 amino acids. Germline lookup yields CDR1 MNHEY and CDR2 SVGAGI. V lost 6 bases, J lost 4 bases, and 18 bases lay in between. The CDR3 DNA reads as TGTGCCAGCAGATACCGGGAGGGGAATATCTATGGCTACACCTTC. Residues: CASRYREGNIYGYTF.

This clone was recorded once. The gene calls are TRBV11-3 and TRBJ1-3; 10 positions match TRBD1. This CDR3 is 15 amino acids long. Trimming cost V 4 bases and J 3 bases; bases outside gene matches: 3. Looked up from germline, CDR1 is SGHNT and CDR2 is YENEEA. The CDR3 here is CASSSGTGVGNTIYF. In nucleotides, the CDR3 is TGTGCCAGCAGCTCCGGGACAGGGGTTGGAAACACCATATATTTT.

The chain is built from TRBV30 and TRBJ2-1, with 11 bases lining up with TRBD2. Trimming took 1 base from V and 7 from J; bases not matched to a gene: 9. This CDR3 comprises 16 residues. Germline CDR1 is GTSNPN and CDR2 is SVGIG (reference sequence). The CDR3 sequence is CAWSAGSGLAVNEQFF. The CDR3 DNA is TGTGCCTGGAGTGCGGGTTCGGGACTAGCGGTAAATGAGCAGTTCTTC.

V is TRBV7-2 and J is TRBJ1-5, with D possibly TRBD1 on 5 matching bases. The CDR3 sequence is 13 residues long. V lost 5 bases to trimming and J lost 7 bases, with 12 bases between them. From germline, CDR1 is SGHTA and CDR2 FQGNSA. CDR3 DNA sequence: TGTGCCAGCAGCGCAGACAGTATCCAGCCCCAGCATTTT. It encodes CASSADSIQPQHF. Complete variable domain (other parts from reference TRBV7-2 and TRBJ1-5): GAGVSQSPSNKVTEKGKDVELRCDPISGHTALYWYRQSLGQGLEFLIYFQGNSAPDKSGLPSDRFSAERTGGSVSTLTIQRTQQEDSAVYLCASSADSIQPQHFGDGTRLSIL.

The rearrangement links TRBV10-3 to TRBJ2-7; 7 bases map to TRBD1. The J segment lost 6 bases and the V segment lost 2 bases, leaving 7 bases of the junction unmatched. CDR1 is ENHRY and CDR2 is SYGVKD in the germline V gene. This CDR3 region has 14 residues. CDR3 nucleotides: TGTGCCATCAGTGAGAAGGGGGCGAACAGCGAGCAGTACTTC. Translating gives CAISEKGANSEQYF.

The chain joins TRBV4-3 to TRBJ1-3, with a weak D call TRBD1 (5 bases). Germline V gene sequence: CDR1 LGHNA, CDR2 YSLEER. V lost 0 bases and J 14 bases, leaving 14 bases between the germline ends. The CDR3 has 13 amino acids. CDR3 nucleotide sequence: TGCGCCAGCAGCCAAGATATGATCAGGGCCGTATATTTT. Translation gives CASSQDMIRAVYF.

The genes are TRBV28 and TRBJ1-4, with D tentatively TRBD1 (5 bases). Germline CDR1 MDHEN, CDR2 SYDVKM. The V gene lost 8 bases and the J gene lost 8 bases, with 12 bases spanning the gap. CDR3 size: 12 residues. CDR3 nucleotide sequence: TGTGCCAGCCGGGACGTAGAAGAAAAACTGTTTTTT. Protein: CASRDVEEKLFF.

This rearrangement joins TRBV9 to TRBJ1-2; tentative D call: TRBD1 (5 bases). This CDR3 is 12 amino acids long. The V and J ends lost 7 bases and 8 bases respectively, with 15 bases between them. Germline-derived CDR1 and CDR2 are SGDLS and YYNGEE. The DNA of the CDR3 is TGTGCCAGCGGCAGGGACCCATGGGGCTACACCTTC. Its translation is CASGRDPWGYTF. Based on the CDR3 plus reference TRBV9 and TRBJ1-2, the full variable domain is DSGVTQTPKHLITATGQRVTLRCSPRSGDLSVYWYQQSLDQGLQFLIQYYNGEERAKGNILERFSAQQFPDLHSELNLSSLELGDSALYFCASGRDPWGYTFGSGTRLTVV.

This clone was picked up one time. As DNA, the CDR3 is TGTGCCAGCAGCTCCCCGGGGGCCGGGGAGCTGTTTTTT. Translation gives CASSSPGAGELFF. This rearrangement joins TRBV28 to TRBJ2-2; TRBD2 might be the D (6 bases). The CDR3 length is 13 residues. Germline loops: CDR1 MDHEN, CDR2 SYDVKM. V was cut by 6 bases and J by 6 bases, with 11 bases left in between. The full variable domain, rest sourced from reference TRBV28 and TRBJ2-2, is DVKVTQSSRYLVKRTGEKVFLECVQDMDHENMFWYRQDPGLGLRLIYFSYDVKMKEKGDIPEGYSVSREKKERFSLILESASTNQTSMYLCASSSPGAGELFFGEGSRLTVL.

The DNA of the CDR3 is TGTGCCAGTAGTATGGGTGACCGAGATAATTCACCCCTCCACTTT. It yields the protein CASSMGDRDNSPLHF. This sequence joins TRBV19 and TRBJ1-6; D is undetermined. CDR1 is LNHDA and CDR2 is SQIVND in the germline V gene (reference sequence). Trimming stripped 3 bases from V and 5 bases from J, with 11 bases between. The CDR3 length is 15 residues.

The V and J genes are TRBV11-2 and TRBJ2-5; 9 nucleotides match TRBD1. The CDR3 has 17 residues. Germline V gene data show CDR1 as SGHAT and CDR2 as FQNNGV. Trimming at V came to 0 bases and at J to 4 bases, leaving 9 bases not matched to a gene. The CDR3 DNA reads TGTGCCAGCAGCTTAGAATGGAGGGGACAGGGAGGAGAGACCCAGTACTTC. It yields the protein CASSLEWRGQGGETQYF.

V is TRBV5-1 and J is TRBJ2-3; D remains unclear. Germline CDR1 reads SGHRS; CDR2 reads YFSETQ. V was pared by 3 bases and J by 2 bases, with 13 bases between. The CDR3 consists of 15 residues. CDR3 region: CASSSNWAPTDTQYF. The CDR3 region has the DNA TGCGCCAGCAGCTCGAATTGGGCTCCCACAGATACGCAGTATTTT.

The rearrangement links TRBV29-1 to TRBJ2-4, with 9 bases that match TRBD1. The CDR3 has 14 residues. V shed 7 bases and J 0 bases; nucleotides not matched to a gene: 4. Germline assignment: CDR1 SQVTM and CDR2 ANQGSEA. Here the CDR3 reads CSAGQGLAKNIQYF. CDR3 nucleotide sequence: TGCAGCGCGGGACAGGGCCTAGCCAAAAACATTCAGTACTTC.

This clone was seen a single time. V usage is TRBV9 and J usage is TRBJ2-1, with 10 bases matching TRBD1. The length of the CDR3 is 15 residues. After removal of 4 bases from V and 4 bases from J, the junction contained 5 bases not matched to a gene. Germline V gene sequence: CDR1 SGDLS, CDR2 YYNGEE. CDR3: CASSFRQGAYNEQFF. The CDR3 DNA sequence: TGTGCCAGCAGCTTCCGACAGGGGGCGTACAATGAGCAGTTCTTC.

The chain links TRBV7-2 to TRBJ2-1, with TRBD2 identical over 7 bases. With 5 bases clipped from V and 6 bases from J, the junction kept 13 bases outside the gene matches. The length of the CDR3 is 16 residues. Germline CDR1 SGHTA, CDR2 FQGNSA. DNA for the CDR3: TGTGCCAGCAGCCGCAATCTAGCGGAAGCTCCCAATGAGCAGTTCTTC. Protein sequence: CASSRNLAEAPNEQFF. Looking up the rest from reference TRBV7-2 and TRBJ2-1 gives the full variable domain: GAGVSQSPSNKVTEKGKDVELRCDPISGHTALYWYRQSLGQGLEFLIYFQGNSAPDKSGLPSDRFSAERTGGSVSTLTIQRTQQEDSAVYLCASSRNLAEAPNEQFFGPGTRLTVL.

The chain employs TRBV29-1 and TRBJ2-7; the match to TRBD1 covers 7 bases. Looked up from germline, CDR1 is SQVTM and CDR2 is ANQGSEA. The junction had 3 bases not matched to a gene; V was cut back by 5 bases and J by 2 bases. The CDR3 runs 12 residues. Here the CDR3 DNA reads TGCAGCGTTAAGACAGGGACCTACGAGCAGTACTTC. Its protein product is CSVKTGTYEQYF.